These 18 T cell receptor beta chains originate from one sample sequenced in a study of response to subunit inactivated influenza vaccine. TCRdb independently ran MiXCR on the RT-PCR reads; one entry per CDR3 protein. The sample holds some 540,000 distinct CDR3 sequences, under 30% seen once. These data are also associated with another study on T cells expressing NK-cell markers. That report adds: As the method of synthesis, 5'RACE template switching with UMIs yielded TCR beta cDNA.

This specimen consisted of CD4+ T cells sorted from PBMCs, obtained about 12 days after vaccination. These receptor sequences come from a man aged 45 to 65 who received an inactivated influenza vaccine.

The chain links TRBV19 to TRBJ2-1, with D hard to call. CDR3 size: 14 residues. In germline, CDR1 is LNHDA, CDR2 SQIVND (reference sequence). The V gene lost 5 bases and the J gene lost 0 bases, with 8 bases spanning the gap. CDR3 DNA sequence: TGTGCCAGTAGTTTCATAAGCTCCTACAATGAGCAGTTCTTC. Amino acid sequence: CASSFISSYNEQFF.

The chain combines TRBV10-3 with TRBJ2-3, with 13 bases that match TRBD2. The V and J ends lost 5 bases and 4 bases, in that order; junction bases with no gene match: 15. Germline values: CDR1 ENHRY, CDR2 SYGVKD. The CDR3 loop spans 19 amino acids. CDR3 DNA sequence: TGTGCCATCAGTCGCGGGACTAGCGGGACAAAAAGCAGTGCAGATACGCAGTATTTT. This translates into CAISRGTSGTKSSADTQYF.

This clonotype was detected a few times. V gene TRBV27 combines with J gene TRBJ2-2; TRBD2 aligns across 11 bases. Germline V gene lookup returns CDR1 MNHEY and CDR2 SMNVEV (reference sequence). V lost 0 bases and J lost 7; bases outside the gene matches: 4. The CDR3 consists of 16 residues. In nucleotides, the CDR3 is TGTGCCAGCAGTTTATCTAGCGGGAGGGCGGTCGGGGAGCTGTTTTTT. Translating gives CASSLSSGRAVGELFF.

This clonotype was seen a few times. The chain recombines TRBV20-1 with TRBJ2-1, with a possible D match to TRBD1 (5 bases). The CDR3 is 14 residues long. Looked up from germline, CDR1 is DFQATT and CDR2 is SNEGSKA (reference sequence). V was shortened by 3 bases and J by 4 bases, with 13 bases between the two germline ends. This chain's CDR3 is CSARGSRVYNEQFF. Written as DNA, the CDR3 is TGCAGTGCTAGGGGGTCCAGGGTATACAATGAGCAGTTCTTC.

This clonotype was recorded at least ten times. The rearrangement uses TRBV7-8 and TRBJ1-6; 7 bases fit TRBD1. The CDR3 extends over 17 amino acids. The germline V gene has CDR1 SGHVS and CDR2 FQNEAQ. V gave up 1 base and J gave up 6 bases; unmatched junction bases: 9. The CDR3 coding sequence is TGTGCCAGCAGCTTAGTCGTTGCAACAGGGGTTAATTCACCCCTCCACTTT. Translation gives CASSLVVATGVNSPLHF. The variable domain in full, with the rest retrieved from reference TRBV7-8 and TRBJ1-6, is GAGVSQSPRYKVAKRGQDVALRCDPISGHVSLFWYQQALGQGPEFLTYFQNEAQLDKSGLPSDRFFAERPEGSVSTLKIQRTQQEDSAVYLCASSLVVATGVNSPLHFGNGTRLTVT.

The J gene is TRBJ2-1, the V gene TRBV4-3; D is uncertain. Per the germline V gene, CDR1 is LGHNA and CDR2 is YSLEER. The V end was cut by 4 bases, the J end by 4 bases, with 17 bases between. This CDR3 region has 16 residues. The DNA of the CDR3 is TGCGCCAGCAGCCCACAGAGTTTTGCGGCTTACAATGAGCAGTTCTTC. Its translation is CASSPQSFAAYNEQFF.

V gene TRBV3-1 combines with J gene TRBJ1-1; the D is unclear. Germline assignment: CDR1 LGHDT and CDR2 YNNKEL (reference sequence). The CDR3 has 15 amino acids. V gave up 1 base and J gave up 0 bases, with 9 bases separating them. CDR3: CASSQGTGMNTEAFF. The CDR3 DNA sequence: TGTGCCAGCAGCCAAGGGACGGGGATGAACACTGAAGCTTTCTTT.

This clonotype was observed at least ten times. Compared with germline, one end of the junction differs, possibly owing to a read error. This chain uses TRBV7-9 with TRBJ1-1, with unresolved D. The CDR3 consists of 12 residues. The V gene's germline CDR1 is SEHNR and CDR2 FQNEAQ (reference sequence). The CDR3 protein is CASSVADTEAFF. CDR3 coding DNA: TGTGCCAGCAGCGTAGCGGACACTGAAGCTTTCTTT. The variable domain in full, completed from reference TRBV7-9 and TRBJ1-1, reads DTGVSQNPRHKITKRGQNVTFRCDPISEHNRLYWYRQTLGQGPEFLTYFQNEAQLEKSRLLSDRFSAERPKGSFSTLEIQRTEQGDSAMYLCASSVADTEAFFGQGTRLTVV.

This clonotype has a single count. One junction end does not reproduce the germline sequence, and a read error may be involved. J is TRBJ2-3 and V is TRBV5-1; 8 bases line up with TRBD2. The CDR3 is 14 amino acids. From germline, CDR1 is SGHRS and CDR2 YFSETQ. The chain's CDR3 is CASSYTSGGDTQYF. The CDR3 bases are TGCGCGAGCAGCTACACTAGCGGAGGAGATACGCAGTATTTT.

This clonotype was observed many times. This sequence joins TRBV11-1 and TRBJ2-2, with 7 positions matching TRBD1. The germline V gene has CDR1 SGHAT and CDR2 FQDESV (reference sequence). The CDR3 is 15 amino acids. After removal of 4 bases from V and 1 base from J, the junction contained 3 bases not matched to a gene. The CDR3 DNA reads as TGTGCCAGCAGCTCTCGACAGGGGAACACCGGGGAGCTGTTTTTT. Protein: CASSSRQGNTGELFF.

The chain is built from TRBV15 and TRBJ1-4, with D possibly being TRBD1 (5 bases). The germline V gene has CDR1 LNHNV and CDR2 YYDKDF (reference sequence). V was cut by 4 bases and J by 4 bases, with 16 bases left in between. This CDR3 contains 16 residues. The CDR3 here is CATSKGSADINEKLFF. The CDR3, as DNA: TGTGCCACCAGCAAGGGCTCGGCGGACATTAATGAAAAACTGTTTTTT.

This clonotype was seen only a few times. The chain combines TRBV12-3 or TRBV12-4 with TRBJ2-3; D gene ambiguous. V gave up 7 bases and J gave up 2 bases, with 7 bases separating them. This CDR3 has 12 amino acids. The CDR3: CASTRSTDTQYF. The CDR3 nucleotides are TGTGCCAGCACCAGGTCCACAGATACGCAGTATTTT.

This clonotype was picked up a small number of times. The V and J genes are TRBV12-3 or TRBV12-4 and TRBJ2-7; 9 bases align to TRBD1. J was trimmed by 2 bases and V by 5 bases; bases with no gene match: 7. The CDR3 spans 15 residues. For the CDR3, the DNA is TGTGCCAGCAGTGGGGGGCACAGGGGGCCCTACGAGCAGTACTTC. Residues: CASSGGHRGPYEQYF.

This chain connects TRBV28 to TRBJ2-7, with 8 bases identical to TRBD2. V shed 10 bases, J shed 7 bases, and the junction held 12 bases outside the gene matches. Germline V gene sequence: CDR1 MDHEN, CDR2 SYDVKM. This CDR3 has 13 amino acids. In DNA form, the CDR3 reads TGTGCCACCTTGGACGGGGGGGGTCGTGAGCAGTACTTC. This translates into CATLDGGGREQYF. Drawing the rest from reference TRBV28 and TRBJ2-7, the complete variable domain is DVKVTQSSRYLVKRTGEKVFLECVQDMDHENMFWYRQDPGLGLRLIYFSYDVKMKEKGDIPEGYSVSREKKERFSLILESASTNQTSMYLCATLDGGGREQYFGPGTRLTVT.

The chain links TRBV24-1 to TRBJ2-3; the D is unclear. This CDR3 region has 16 residues. The germline CDR1 and CDR2 sequences are KGHDR and SFDVKD. Trimming removed 1 base at V and 2 bases at J, with 12 bases between. The CDR3 reads CATSDFAQPNTDTQYF. The CDR3 DNA follows: TGTGCCACCAGTGATTTCGCGCAGCCGAACACAGATACGCAGTATTTT.

The CDR3 here is CASSPMSRDQPQHF. In nucleotides, the CDR3 is TGTGCCAGCAGCCCAATGTCCAGGGATCAGCCCCAGCATTTT. This chain joins TRBV7-9 and TRBJ1-5; D possibly corresponds to TRBD1 (5 bases). The CDR3 has 14 residues. V was pared by 5 bases and J by 5 bases, with 13 bases between. The germline V gene encodes CDR1 SEHNR and CDR2 FQNEAQ (reference sequence). Together with reference TRBV7-9 and TRBJ1-5, the CDR3 gives the full variable domain: DTGVSQNPRHKITKRGQNVTFRCDPISEHNRLYWYRQTLGQGPEFLTYFQNEAQLEKSRLLSDRFSAERPKGSFSTLEIQRTEQGDSAMYLCASSPMSRDQPQHFGDGTRLSIL.

The V gene is TRBV7-2, the J gene TRBJ2-5; D is undetermined. The CDR3 length is 12 residues. Per the germline V gene, CDR1 is SGHTA and CDR2 is FQGNSA. Trimming removed 5 bases from V and 3 bases from J, with 7 bases in between. The CDR3 coding sequence is TGTGCCAGCAGCAAACAAAAAGAGACCCAGTACTTC. Translating it yields CASSKQKETQYF. Supplemented by reference TRBV7-2 and TRBJ2-5, the full variable domain reads GAGVSQSPSNKVTEKGKDVELRCDPISGHTALYWYRQSLGQGLEFLIYFQGNSAPDKSGLPSDRFSAERTGGSVSTLTIQRTQQEDSAVYLCASSKQKETQYFGPGTRLLVL.

Only a few counts were recorded for this clonotype. The rearrangement uses TRBV12-3 or TRBV12-4 and TRBJ2-3, with 7 bases identical to TRBD1. This CDR3 is built from 14 residues. The junction had 2 bases not matched to a gene; V was cut back by 5 bases and J by 0 bases. This chain's CDR3 is CASSRQGSTDTQYF. Here the CDR3 DNA reads TGTGCCAGCAGTCGACAGGGTAGCACAGATACGCAGTATTTT.